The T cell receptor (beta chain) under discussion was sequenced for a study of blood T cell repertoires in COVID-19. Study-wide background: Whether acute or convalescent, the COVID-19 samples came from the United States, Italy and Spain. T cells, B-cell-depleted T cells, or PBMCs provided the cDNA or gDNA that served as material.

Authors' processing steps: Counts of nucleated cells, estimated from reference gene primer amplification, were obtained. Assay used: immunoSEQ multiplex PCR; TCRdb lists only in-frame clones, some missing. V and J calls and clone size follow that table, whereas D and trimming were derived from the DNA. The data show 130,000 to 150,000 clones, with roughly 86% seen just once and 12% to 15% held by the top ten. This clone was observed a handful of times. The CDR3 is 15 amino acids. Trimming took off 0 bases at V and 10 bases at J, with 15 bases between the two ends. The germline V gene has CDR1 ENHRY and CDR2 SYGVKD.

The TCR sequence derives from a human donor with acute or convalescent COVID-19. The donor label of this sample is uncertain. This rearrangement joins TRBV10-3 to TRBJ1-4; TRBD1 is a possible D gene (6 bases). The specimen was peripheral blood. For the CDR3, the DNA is TGTGCCATCAGTGAGTCAAGCACAGGGTTTGGAAAACTGTTTTTT. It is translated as CAISESSTGFGKLFF.